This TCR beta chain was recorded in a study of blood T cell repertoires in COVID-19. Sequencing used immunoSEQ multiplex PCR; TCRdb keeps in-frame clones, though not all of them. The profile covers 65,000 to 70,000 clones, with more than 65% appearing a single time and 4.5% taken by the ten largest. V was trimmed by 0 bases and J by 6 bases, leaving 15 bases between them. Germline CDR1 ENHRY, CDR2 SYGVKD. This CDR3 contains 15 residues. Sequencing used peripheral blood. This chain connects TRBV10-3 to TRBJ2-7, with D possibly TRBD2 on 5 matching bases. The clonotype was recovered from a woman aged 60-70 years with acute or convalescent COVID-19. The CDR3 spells CAISESAGRLGEQYF. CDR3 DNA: TGTGCCATCAGTGAGTCGGCGGGCCGGTTGGGCGAGCAGTACTTC.